These 5 T cell receptor beta chains came from one sample sequenced in a study of T cell repertoires in cytomegalovirus infection (dated by TCRdb to the late 2010s). The treatment or condition label here, explained by the study, means: in vitro stimulation with specific CMV peptide epitopes to enrich CMV-specific T cells. Instrument on record: Illumina HiSeq 1500. TCRdb handled the public reads itself, with Q25 trimming in fastp and clone calling in MiXCR, and kept productive beta chains. CDR3 protein sequences are deduplicated, and each keeps its most common genes and DNA. The sample yields about 920,000 distinct CDR3 sequences; 30% to 40% were counted once. The ten top clones hold 11% to 15% of the sample. Their antigens remain unidentified. The specimen comprised cultured CD8+ T cells from PBMCs, sampled from culture after CMV antigen stimulation. Receptors originate from a human donor in good health (CMV status not recorded). Some clones in this sample may be carry-over from other donors' samples.

This clonotype showed up just a few times. The V and J genes are TRBV4-1 and TRBJ1-1; no reliable D call. The CDR3 runs to 13 residues. V shed 5 bases and J shed 2 bases, with 9 bases lying between them. Germline V CDR1 and CDR2: MGHRA, YSYEKL. This chain's CDR3 is CASSAVENTEAFF. CDR3 sequence (DNA): TGCGCCAGCAGCGCCGTGGAAAACACTGAAGCTTTCTTT.

This clonotype has more than one count but fewer than ten. V and J are TRBV10-3 and TRBJ2-2; D not certain. V lost 7 bases to trimming and J lost 7 bases, with 13 bases between them. Germline CDR1 ENHRY, CDR2 SYGVKD. The CDR3 loop spans 13 amino acids. The CDR3 here is CAITSGPGGELFF. DNA for the CDR3: TGTGCCATCACCTCGGGTCCCGGCGGGGAGCTGTTTTTT.

This clonotype was counted at least ten times. The chain joins TRBV27 to TRBJ2-7; TRBD2 matches at 10 bases. CDR1 is MNHEY and CDR2 is SMNVEV in the germline V gene (reference sequence). The V and J ends lost 8 bases and 6 bases, in that order; junction bases with no gene match: 19. The CDR3 extends over 17 amino acids. The DNA of the CDR3 is TGTGCCAGCGAGTTAGGCCTAGCGGGGGCCGAGAGGTCCGAGCAGTACTTC. Its protein is CASELGLAGAERSEQYF.

This clonotype was recorded a few times. The rearrangement joins TRBV6-2 or TRBV6-3 to TRBJ1-2; D ambiguous. Trimming took off 10 bases at V and 4 bases at J, with 7 bases between the two ends. The germline CDR1 and CDR2 sequences are MNHEY and SVGEGT. CDR3 length: 10 amino acids. CDR3 coding DNA: TGTGCCACCTACAGCTATGGCTACACCTTC. Translated: CATYSYGYTF.

The J gene is TRBJ2-7, the V gene TRBV2, with 9 bases aligning to TRBD1. The CDR3 sequence is 14 residues long. The trim removed 6 bases at V and 3 bases at J, leaving 6 bases unmatched. Germline V lookup: CDR1 SNHLY, CDR2 FYNNEI. The CDR3 loop is CASRSGQGNYEQYV. The CDR3 nucleotides read TGTGCCAGCAGATCGGGACAGGGTAACTACGAGCAGTACGTC.